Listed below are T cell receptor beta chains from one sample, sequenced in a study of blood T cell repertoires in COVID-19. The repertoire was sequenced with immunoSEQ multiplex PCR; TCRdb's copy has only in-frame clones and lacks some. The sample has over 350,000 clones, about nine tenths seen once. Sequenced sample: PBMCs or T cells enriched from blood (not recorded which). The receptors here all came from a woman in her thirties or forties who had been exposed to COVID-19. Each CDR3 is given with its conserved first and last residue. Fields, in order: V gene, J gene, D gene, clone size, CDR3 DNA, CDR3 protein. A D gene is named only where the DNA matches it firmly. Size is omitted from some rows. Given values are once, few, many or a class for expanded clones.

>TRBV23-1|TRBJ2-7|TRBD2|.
TGCGCCAGCAGAGGGGTGCCCGGGACTAGCGGGAGAGAGGTCGTGGACGAGCAGTACTTC
CASRGVPGTSGREVVDEQYF
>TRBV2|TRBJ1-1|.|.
TGTGCCAGCAACTTCCTTGAGGAGGGCACTGAAGCTTTCTTT
CASNFLEEGTEAFF
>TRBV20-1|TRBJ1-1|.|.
TGCAGGGGAGGTCCGAACACTGAAGCTTTCTTT
CRGGPNTEAFF
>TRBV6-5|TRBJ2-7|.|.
TGTGCCAGCACCCTGGACAGCTCCTACGAGCAGTACTTC
CASTLDSSYEQYF
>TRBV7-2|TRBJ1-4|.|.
TGTGCCAGCAGCGTCGGAGGTATTAGTGAAAAACTGTTTTTT
CASSVGGISEKLFF
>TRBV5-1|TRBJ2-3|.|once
TGCGCCAGCAGCTCAGGGAGTGGGGGCCCAGATACGCAGTATTTT
CASSSGSGGPDTQYF
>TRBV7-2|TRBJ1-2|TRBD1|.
TGTGCCAGCAGCCATGGACAGGGGCTACGCTATGGCTACACCTTC
CASSHGQGLRYGYTF
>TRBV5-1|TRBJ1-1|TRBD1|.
TGCGCCAGCAGCCTAAGACAGGGGGAGGGAACTGAAGCTTTCTTT
CASSLRQGEGTEAFF
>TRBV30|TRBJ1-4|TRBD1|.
TGTGCCTGGAGCGGACAGGGGGCGGTTGAAAAACTGTTTTTT
CAWSGQGAVEKLFF
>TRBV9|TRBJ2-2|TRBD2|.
TGTGCCAGCAGCCCGGGACTAGCGGGGGCCTGGGACACCGGGGAGCTGTTTTTT
CASSPGLAGAWDTGELFF
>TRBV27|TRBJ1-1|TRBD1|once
TGTGCCAGCGGCCAATTACAGGGGGAGAGCACTGAAGCTTTCTTT
CASGQLQGESTEAFF
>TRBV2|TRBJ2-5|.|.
TGTGCCAGCAGTGAAAGCAGGGGGGAAAGAGAGACCCAGTACTTC
CASSESRGERETQYF
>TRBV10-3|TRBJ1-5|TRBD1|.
TGTGCCATCAGTGAGTCAAAGGGACAGGGAGGGAATCAGCCCCAGCATTTT
CAISESKGQGGNQPQHF
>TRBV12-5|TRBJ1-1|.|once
TGTGCTAGTGGTTTGGACAGGATGAACACTGAAGCTTTCTTT
CASGLDRMNTEAFF
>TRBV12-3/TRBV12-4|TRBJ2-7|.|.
TGTGCCAGCAGTTTACAGGGGTCCTACGAGCAGTACTTC
CASSLQGSYEQYF
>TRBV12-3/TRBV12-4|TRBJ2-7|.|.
TGTGCCAGCAACCTCCACTACTCCTACGAGCAGTACTTC
CASNLHYSYEQYF
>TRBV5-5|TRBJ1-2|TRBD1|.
TGTGCCAGCAGCCTAGCGGGACAGAACTATGGCTACACCTTC
CASSLAGQNYGYTF
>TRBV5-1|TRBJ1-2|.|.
TGCGCCAGCACTGTTACCCCTCCAGGGAACTATGGCTACACCTTC
CASTVTPPGNYGYTF
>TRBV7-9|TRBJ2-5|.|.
TGTGCCAGCAGCTTACCCCGGGGATCGGAGACCCAGTACTTC
CASSLPRGSETQYF
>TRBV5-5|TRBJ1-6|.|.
TGTGCCAGCAGCTTTATGACAGGCGGCTCACCCCTCCACTTT
CASSFMTGGSPLHF
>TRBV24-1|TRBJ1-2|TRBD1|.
TGTGCCACCAGCCCGGGACAGCTCTATGGCTACACCTTC
CATSPGQLYGYTF
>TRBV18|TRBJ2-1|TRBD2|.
TGTGCCAGCTCACCACCGGGACTAGCGGGTGGGAATGAGCAGTTCTTC
CASSPPGLAGGNEQFF
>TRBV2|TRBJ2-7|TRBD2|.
TGTGCCAGCAGTGAGGAGCGGGGGGACTCCTACGAGCAGTACTTC
CASSEERGDSYEQYF
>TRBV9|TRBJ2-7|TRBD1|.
TGTGCCAGCAGCCCACGGACAGGGGAGCCGTACGAGCAGTACTTC
CASSPRTGEPYEQYF
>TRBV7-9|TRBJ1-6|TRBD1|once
TGTGCCAGCGGCCGGGGCTCAGGGGGGAGCTCCTATAATTCACCCCTCCACTTT
CASGRGSGGSSYNSPLHF
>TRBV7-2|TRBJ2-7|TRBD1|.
TGTGCCAGCAGCTTAGGGACAGGGGGGCTCTACGAGCAGTACTTC
CASSLGTGGLYEQYF
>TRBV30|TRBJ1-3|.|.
TGTGCCTGGAGGGTGGGAGGTGGAAACACCATATATTTT
CAWRVGGGNTIYF
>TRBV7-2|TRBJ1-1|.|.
TGTGCCAGCAGCTCCCCTATAACCACAGCGAACACTGAAGCTTTCTTT
CASSSPITTANTEAFF
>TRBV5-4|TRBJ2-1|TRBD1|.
TGTGCCAGCAGCTTGAAGGGGGCCCCCTACAATGAGCAGTTCTTC
CASSLKGAPYNEQFF
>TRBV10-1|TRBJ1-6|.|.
TGCGCCATTAGGGGGTCGGGCTCCTATAATTCACCCCTCCACTTT
CAIRGSGSYNSPLHF
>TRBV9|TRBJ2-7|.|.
TGTGCCAGCAGCGTAGGGACAGAATTCCTCTACGAGCAGTACTTC
CASSVGTEFLYEQYF
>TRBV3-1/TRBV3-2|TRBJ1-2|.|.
TGTGCCAGCAGCCAACTAAAATTCCAGGATAGGTATGGCTACACCTTC
CASSQLKFQDRYGYTF
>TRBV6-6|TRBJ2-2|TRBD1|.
TGTGCCAGCAGTCTACAGGGGGCTTGGGACACCGGGGAGCTGTTTTTT
CASSLQGAWDTGELFF
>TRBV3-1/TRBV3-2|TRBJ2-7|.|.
TGTGCCAGCAGCCAATTCGTAGCTCAGGGGCAGGAGCAGTACTTC
CASSQFVAQGQEQYF
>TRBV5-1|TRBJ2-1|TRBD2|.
TGCGCCAGCAGCTTGGCCTCCAGCGGGACTAACAATGAGCAGTTCTTC
CASSLASSGTNNEQFF
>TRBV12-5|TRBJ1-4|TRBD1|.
TGTGCTAGTGGTCCCACCGGGACAGTTAATGAAAAACTGTTTTTT
CASGPTGTVNEKLFF
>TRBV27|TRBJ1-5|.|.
TGTGCCAGCAGTTTATCCACCGGGAATCAGCCCCAGCATTTT
CASSLSTGNQPQHF
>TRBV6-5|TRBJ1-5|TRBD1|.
TGTGCCAGCCGAAGTACAGGGGGCAATCAGCCCCAGCATTTT
CASRSTGGNQPQHF
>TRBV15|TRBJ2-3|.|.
TGTGCCACCCGCAGGGGATTTGGGGGGGGAAGCACAGATACGCAGTATTTT
CATRRGFGGGSTDTQYF
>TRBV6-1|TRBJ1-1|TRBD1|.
TGTGCCAGCAGTGAACCGGGACAGGGGACCAACACTGAAGCTTTCTTT
CASSEPGQGTNTEAFF